A single TCR beta chain is shown here with its context. Its antigen remains unknown. Clones were sequenced by immunoSEQ multiplex PCR, and TCRdb holds only the in-frame ones, with some missing. This sample has about 320,000 clones, with around 86% found just once. This sample stems from a study of shared clonotypes between healthy human individuals. Overall study findings and caveats: Rarefaction showed sorted-subset sequencing was incomplete despite large depth. Larger richness was generally estimated for naive than memory subsets.

Adult donors, all healthy and HIV-negative, had no recent acute infections or vaccinations. There were only Caucasian adults among the donors, and all lived in Nashville, Tennessee. V dropped 5 bases and J dropped 6; count of bases not matched to a gene: 9. The CDR3 runs to 15 residues. Germline CDR1 is SEHNR and CDR2 is FQNEAQ (reference sequence). The rearrangement links TRBV7-9 to TRBJ1-5; 8 bases map to TRBD1. Material for sequencing was memory CD8+ T cells sorted from blood. The subset is: CD45RO+ cells pooled with CCR7-negative TemRA cells. The sequence came from a man aged 18 to 35 in good health. The CDR3 region is CASSTRQGPSQPQHF. In nucleotides, the CDR3 is TGTGCCAGCAGCACTCGACAGGGGCCGAGTCAGCCCCAGCATTTT.